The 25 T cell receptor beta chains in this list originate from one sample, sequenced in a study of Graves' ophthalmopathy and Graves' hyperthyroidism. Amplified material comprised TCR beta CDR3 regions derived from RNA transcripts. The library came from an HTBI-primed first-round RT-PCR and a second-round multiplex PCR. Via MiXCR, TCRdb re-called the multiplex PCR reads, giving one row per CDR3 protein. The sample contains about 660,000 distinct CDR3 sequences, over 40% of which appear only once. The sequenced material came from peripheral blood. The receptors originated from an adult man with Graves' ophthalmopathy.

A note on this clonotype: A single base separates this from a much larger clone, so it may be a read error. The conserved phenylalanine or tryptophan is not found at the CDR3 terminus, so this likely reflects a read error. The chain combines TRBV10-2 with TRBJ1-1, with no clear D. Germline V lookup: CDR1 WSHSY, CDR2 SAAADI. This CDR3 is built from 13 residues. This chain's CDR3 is CASSLTTTTEAFL. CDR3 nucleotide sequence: TGTGCCAGCAGCCTGACAACCACCACTGAAGCTTTCCTT.

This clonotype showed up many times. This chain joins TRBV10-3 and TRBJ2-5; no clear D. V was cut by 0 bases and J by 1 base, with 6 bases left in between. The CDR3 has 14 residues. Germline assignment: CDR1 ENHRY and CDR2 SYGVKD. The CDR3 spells CAISESVLQETQYF. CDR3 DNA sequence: TGTGCCATCAGTGAGTCTGTACTCCAAGAGACCCAGTACTTC.

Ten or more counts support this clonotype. This CDR3 is CASSNREYGGSPLHF. The DNA of the CDR3 is TGTGCCAGCAGCAACCGGGAATACGGCGGTTCACCCCTCCACTTT. This rearrangement joins TRBV5-4 to TRBJ1-6; D gene unclear. The CDR3 spans 15 residues. Trimming pared 4 bases from V and 9 bases from J, leaving 17 bases between. In germline, CDR1 is SGHNT, CDR2 YYREEE (reference sequence).

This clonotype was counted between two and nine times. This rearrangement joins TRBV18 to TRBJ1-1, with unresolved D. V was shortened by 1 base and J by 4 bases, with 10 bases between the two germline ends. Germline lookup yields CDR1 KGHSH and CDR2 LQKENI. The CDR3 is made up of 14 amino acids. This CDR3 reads CASSPRSEGTEAFF. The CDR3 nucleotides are TGTGCCAGCTCACCACGTTCTGAGGGCACTGAAGCTTTCTTT.

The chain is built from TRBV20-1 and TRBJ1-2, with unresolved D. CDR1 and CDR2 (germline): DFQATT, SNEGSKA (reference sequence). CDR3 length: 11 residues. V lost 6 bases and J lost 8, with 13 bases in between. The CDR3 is CSAPNMEGYTF. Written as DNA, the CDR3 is TGCAGTGCGCCCAACATGGAGGGCTACACCTTC.

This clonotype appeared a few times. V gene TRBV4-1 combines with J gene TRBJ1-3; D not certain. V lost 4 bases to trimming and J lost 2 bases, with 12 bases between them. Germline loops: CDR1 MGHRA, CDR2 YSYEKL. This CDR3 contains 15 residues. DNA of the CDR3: TGCGCCAGCAGCCCGACGGCCGGTCCTGGAAACACCATATATTTT. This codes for CASSPTAGPGNTIYF.

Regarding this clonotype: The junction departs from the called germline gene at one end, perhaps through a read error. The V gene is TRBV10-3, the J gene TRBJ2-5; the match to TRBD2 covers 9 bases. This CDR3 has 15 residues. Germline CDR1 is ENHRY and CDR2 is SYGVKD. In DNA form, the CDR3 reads TGTGCCAGCAGTTACTCGGGACTAGCAACGGAGACCCAGTACTTC. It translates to CASSYSGLATETQYF.

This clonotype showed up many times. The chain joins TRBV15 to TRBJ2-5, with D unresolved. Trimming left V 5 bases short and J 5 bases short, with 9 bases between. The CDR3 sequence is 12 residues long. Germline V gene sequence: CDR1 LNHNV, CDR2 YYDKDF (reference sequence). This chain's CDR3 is CATSLGRETQYF. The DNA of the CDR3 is TGTGCCACCAGCCTGGGCAGGGAGACCCAGTACTTC.

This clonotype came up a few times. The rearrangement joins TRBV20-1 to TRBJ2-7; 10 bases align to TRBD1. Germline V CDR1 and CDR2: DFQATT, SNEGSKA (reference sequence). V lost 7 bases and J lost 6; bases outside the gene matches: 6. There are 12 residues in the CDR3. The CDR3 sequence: CSVTGTGAEQYF. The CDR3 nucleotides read TGCAGTGTAACCGGGACAGGGGCCGAGCAGTACTTC.

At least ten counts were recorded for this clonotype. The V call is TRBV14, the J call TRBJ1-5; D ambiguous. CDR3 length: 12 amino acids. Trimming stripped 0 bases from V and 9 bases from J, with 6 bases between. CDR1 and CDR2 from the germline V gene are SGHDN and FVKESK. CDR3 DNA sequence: TGTGCCAGCAGCCAAGAGGCCGGGCCCCAGCATTTT. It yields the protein CASSQEAGPQHF.

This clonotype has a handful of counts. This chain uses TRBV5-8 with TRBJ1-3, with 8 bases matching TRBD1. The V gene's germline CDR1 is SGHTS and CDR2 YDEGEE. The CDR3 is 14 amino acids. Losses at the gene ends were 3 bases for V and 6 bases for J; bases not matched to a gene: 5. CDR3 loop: CASSWEDRENTIYF. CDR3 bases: TGTGCCAGCAGCTGGGAGGACAGGGAAAACACCATATATTTT.

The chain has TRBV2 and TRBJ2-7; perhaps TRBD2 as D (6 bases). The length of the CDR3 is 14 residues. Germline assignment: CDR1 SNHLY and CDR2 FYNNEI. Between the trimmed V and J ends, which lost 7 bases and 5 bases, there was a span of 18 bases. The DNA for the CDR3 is TGTGCCAGCAAGCCCCTCCCGGGAGAGGACGAGCAGTACTTC. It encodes CASKPLPGEDEQYF.

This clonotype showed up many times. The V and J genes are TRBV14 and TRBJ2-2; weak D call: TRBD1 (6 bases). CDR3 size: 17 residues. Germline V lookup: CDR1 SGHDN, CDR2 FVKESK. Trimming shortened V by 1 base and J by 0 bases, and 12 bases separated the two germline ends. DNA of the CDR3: TGTGCCAGCAGCCAAGGTTTGGGGGCTCCGAACACCGGGGAGCTGTTTTTT. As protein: CASSQGLGAPNTGELFF.

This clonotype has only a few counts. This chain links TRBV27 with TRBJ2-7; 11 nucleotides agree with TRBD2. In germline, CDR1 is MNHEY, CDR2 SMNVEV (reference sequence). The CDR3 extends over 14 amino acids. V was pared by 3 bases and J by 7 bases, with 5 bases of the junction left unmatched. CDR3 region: CASSFSGGVREQYF. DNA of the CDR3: TGTGCCAGCAGTTTTAGCGGGGGGGTTCGGGAGCAGTACTTC.

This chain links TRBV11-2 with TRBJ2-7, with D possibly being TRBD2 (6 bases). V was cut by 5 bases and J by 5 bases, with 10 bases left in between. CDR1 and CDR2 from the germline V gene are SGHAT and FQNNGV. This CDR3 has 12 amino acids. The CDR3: CASSGRIHEQYF. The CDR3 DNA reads TGTGCCAGCAGCGGGAGGATCCACGAGCAGTACTTC. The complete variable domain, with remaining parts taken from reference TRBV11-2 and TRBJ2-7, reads EAGVAQSPRYKIIEKRQSVAFWCNPISGHATLYWYQQILGQGPKLLIQFQNNGVVDDSQLPKDRFSAERLKGVDSTLKIQPAKLEDSAVYLCASSGRIHEQYFGPGTRLTVT.

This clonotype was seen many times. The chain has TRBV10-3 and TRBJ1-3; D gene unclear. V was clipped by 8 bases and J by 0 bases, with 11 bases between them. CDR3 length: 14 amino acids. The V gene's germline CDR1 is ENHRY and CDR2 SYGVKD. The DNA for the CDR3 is TGTGCCATCCCGGACGGCCACTCTGGAAACACCATATATTTT. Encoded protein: CAIPDGHSGNTIYF.

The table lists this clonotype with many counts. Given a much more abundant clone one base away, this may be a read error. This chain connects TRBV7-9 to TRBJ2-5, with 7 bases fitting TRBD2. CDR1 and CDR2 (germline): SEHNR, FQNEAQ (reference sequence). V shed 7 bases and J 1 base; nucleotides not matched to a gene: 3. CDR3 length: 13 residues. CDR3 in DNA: TGTGCCAGCACGCCTAGCGGCCAAGAGACCCAGTACTTC. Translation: CASTPSGQETQYF.

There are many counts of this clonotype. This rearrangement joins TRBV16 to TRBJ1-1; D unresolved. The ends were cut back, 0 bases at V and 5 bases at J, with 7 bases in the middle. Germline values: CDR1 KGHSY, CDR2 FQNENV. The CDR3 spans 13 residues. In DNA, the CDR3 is TGTGCCAGCAGCCAATCGGGCCAGACTGAAGCTTTCTTT. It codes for CASSQSGQTEAFF.

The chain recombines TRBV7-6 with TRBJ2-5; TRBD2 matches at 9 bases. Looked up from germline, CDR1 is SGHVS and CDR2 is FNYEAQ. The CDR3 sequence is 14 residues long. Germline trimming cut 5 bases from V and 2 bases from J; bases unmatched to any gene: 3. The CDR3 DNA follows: TGTGCCAGCAGCCAAAGCGGGGGGCAAGAGACCCAGTACTTC. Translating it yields CASSQSGGQETQYF.

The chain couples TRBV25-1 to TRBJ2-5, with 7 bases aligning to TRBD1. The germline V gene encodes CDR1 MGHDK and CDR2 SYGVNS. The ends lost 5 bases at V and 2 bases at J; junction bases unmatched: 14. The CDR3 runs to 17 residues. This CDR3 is CASSLGGRDRKQETQYF. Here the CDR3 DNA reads TGTGCCAGCAGTTTAGGTGGCCGGGACAGAAAACAAGAGACCCAGTACTTC.

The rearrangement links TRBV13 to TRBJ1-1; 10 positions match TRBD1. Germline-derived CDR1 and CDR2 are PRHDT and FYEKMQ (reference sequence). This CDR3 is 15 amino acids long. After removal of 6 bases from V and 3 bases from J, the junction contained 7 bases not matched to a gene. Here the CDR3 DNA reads TGTGCCAGCAGTTGGGTAGGGACAGGGGACACTGAAGCTTTCTTT. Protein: CASSWVGTGDTEAFF.

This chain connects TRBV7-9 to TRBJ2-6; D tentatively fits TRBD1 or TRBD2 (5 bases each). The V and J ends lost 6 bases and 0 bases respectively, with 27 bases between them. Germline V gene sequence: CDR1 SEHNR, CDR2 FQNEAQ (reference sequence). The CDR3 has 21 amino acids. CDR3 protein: CASRLIKNPKGTASGANVLTF. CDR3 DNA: TGTGCCAGCAGACTGATAAAAAATCCAAAGGGGACGGCCTCTGGGGCCAACGTCCTGACTTTC.

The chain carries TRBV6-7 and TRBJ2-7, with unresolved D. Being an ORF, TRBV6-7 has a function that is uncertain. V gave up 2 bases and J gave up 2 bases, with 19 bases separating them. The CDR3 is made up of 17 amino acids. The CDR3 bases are TGTGCCAGCAGTTACCCACCCCCGGCAGCCTCGCCCTACGAGCAGTACTTC. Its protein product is CASSYPPPAASPYEQYF.

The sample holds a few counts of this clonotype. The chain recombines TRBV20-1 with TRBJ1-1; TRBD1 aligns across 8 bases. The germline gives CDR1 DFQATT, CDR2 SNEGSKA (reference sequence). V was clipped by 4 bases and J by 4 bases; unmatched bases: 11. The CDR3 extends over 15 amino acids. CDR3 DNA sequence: TGCAGTGCTATCAAACAGGGGGTATATGGCACTGAAGCTTTCTTT. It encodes CSAIKQGVYGTEAFF.

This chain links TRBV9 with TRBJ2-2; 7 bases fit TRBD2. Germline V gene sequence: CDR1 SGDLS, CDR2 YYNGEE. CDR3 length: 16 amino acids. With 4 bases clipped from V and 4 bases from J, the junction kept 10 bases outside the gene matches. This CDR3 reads CASSQRAGVGTGELFF. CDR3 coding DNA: TGTGCCAGCAGCCAGAGGGCGGGAGTCGGCACCGGGGAGCTGTTTTTT.